This T cell receptor (beta chain) is from a study of T cell changes during pregnancy in multiple sclerosis. TCRdb's table, derived via immunoSEQ multiplex PCR, lists solely in-frame clones and lacks some. The profile shows about 40,000 clones, over 85% of them singletons. The CDR3 totals 15 residues. The clonotype originates from a female donor with multiple sclerosis, enrolled in a pregnancy study. The rearrangement joins TRBV12-2 to TRBJ1-1; the D call TRBD1 from the table was never checked on the DNA. TRBV12-2 is shown as a pseudogene. The sample in question was peripheral blood, obtained before pregnancy. The CDR3 DNA follows: TGTGCAAGTCGCTTTATACACCGGGACAGGGGCGGCGCTTTCTTT. Amino acids: CASRFIHRDRGGAFF.